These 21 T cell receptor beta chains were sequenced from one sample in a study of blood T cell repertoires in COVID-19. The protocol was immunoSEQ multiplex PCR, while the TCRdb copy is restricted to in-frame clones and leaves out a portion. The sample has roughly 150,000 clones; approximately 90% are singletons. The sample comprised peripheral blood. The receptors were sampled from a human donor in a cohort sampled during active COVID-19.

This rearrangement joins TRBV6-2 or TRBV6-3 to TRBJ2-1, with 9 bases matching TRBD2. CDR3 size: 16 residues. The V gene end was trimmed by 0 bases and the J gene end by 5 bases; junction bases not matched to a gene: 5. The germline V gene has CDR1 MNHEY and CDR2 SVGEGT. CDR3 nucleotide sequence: TGTGCCAGCAGTTACTCGGGCGTAGCGGGGGACAATGAGCAGTTCTTC. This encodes CASSYSGVAGDNEQFF.

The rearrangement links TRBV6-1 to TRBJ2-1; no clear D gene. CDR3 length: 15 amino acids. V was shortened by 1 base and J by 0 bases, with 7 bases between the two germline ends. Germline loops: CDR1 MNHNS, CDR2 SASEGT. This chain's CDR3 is CASSEVADSYNEQFF. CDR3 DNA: TGTGCCAGCAGTGAAGTGGCGGACTCCTACAATGAGCAGTTCTTC.

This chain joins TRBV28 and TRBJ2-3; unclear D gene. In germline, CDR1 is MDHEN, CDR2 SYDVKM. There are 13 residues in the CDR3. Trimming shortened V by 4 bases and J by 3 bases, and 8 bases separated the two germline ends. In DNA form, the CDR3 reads TGTGCCAGCAGTTCCGGTTGGACAGATACGCAGTATTTT. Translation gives CASSSGWTDTQYF.

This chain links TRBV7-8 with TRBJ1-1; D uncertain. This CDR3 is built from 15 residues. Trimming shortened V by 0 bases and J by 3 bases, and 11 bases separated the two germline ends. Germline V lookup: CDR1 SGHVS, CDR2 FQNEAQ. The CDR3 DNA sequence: TGTGCCAGCAGCTTAGCGTTCAATAAGCACACTGAAGCTTTCTTT. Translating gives CASSLAFNKHTEAFF.

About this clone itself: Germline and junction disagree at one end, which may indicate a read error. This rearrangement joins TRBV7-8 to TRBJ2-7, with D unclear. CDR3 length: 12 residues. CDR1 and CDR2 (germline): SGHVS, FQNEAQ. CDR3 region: CASSHWQALPSF. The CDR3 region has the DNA TGTGCCAGCAGCCACTGGCAGGCACTCCCGTCTTTC.

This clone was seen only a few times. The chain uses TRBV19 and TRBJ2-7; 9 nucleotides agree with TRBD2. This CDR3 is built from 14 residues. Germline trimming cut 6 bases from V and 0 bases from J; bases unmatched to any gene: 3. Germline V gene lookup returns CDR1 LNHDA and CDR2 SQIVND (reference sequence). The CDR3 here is CASRKRGDSYEQYF. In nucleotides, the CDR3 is TGTGCCAGTAGAAAGCGGGGGGACTCCTACGAGCAGTACTTC.

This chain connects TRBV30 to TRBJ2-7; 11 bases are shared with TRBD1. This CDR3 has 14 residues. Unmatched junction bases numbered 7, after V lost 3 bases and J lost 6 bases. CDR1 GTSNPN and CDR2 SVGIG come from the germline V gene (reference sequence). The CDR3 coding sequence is TGTGCCTGGAGCGCGGACAGGGGGCGGCCCGAGCAGTACTTC. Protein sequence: CAWSADRGRPEQYF.

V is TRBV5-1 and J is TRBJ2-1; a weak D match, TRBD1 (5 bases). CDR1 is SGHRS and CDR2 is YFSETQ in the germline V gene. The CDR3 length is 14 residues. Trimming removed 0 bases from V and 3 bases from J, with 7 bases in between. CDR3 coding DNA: TGCGCCAGCAGCTTGGGGGGCCTCTACAATGAGCAGTTCTTC. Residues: CASSLGGLYNEQFF.

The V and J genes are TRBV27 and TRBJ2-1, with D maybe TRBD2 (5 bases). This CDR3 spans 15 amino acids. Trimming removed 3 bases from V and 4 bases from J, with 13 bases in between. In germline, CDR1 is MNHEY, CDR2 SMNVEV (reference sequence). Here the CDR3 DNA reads TGTGCCAGCAGTTTGGGTCGGGGAAGGTACAATGAGCAGTTCTTC. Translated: CASSLGRGRYNEQFF.

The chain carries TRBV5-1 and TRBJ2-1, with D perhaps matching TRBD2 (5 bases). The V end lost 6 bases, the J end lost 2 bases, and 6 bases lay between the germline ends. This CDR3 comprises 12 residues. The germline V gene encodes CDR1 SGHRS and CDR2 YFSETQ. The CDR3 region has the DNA TGCGCCAGCAAGGAGGCCTACAATGAGCAGTTCTTC. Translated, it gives CASKEAYNEQFF.

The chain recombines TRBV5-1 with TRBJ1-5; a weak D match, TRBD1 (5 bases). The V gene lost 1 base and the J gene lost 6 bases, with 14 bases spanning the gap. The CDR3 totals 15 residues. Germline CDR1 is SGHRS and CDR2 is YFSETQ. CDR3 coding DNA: TGCGCCAGCAGCTTGCGCAGGGTGGTGGCTCAGCCCCAGCATTTT. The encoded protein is CASSLRRVVAQPQHF.

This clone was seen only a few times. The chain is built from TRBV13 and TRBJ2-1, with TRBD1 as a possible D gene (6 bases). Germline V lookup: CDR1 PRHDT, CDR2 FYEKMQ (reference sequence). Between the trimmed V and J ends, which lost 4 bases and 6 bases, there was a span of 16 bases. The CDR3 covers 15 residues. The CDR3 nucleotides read TGTGCCAGCAGCTCCCCCCTCAGGGGAAGCAATGAGCAGTTCTTC. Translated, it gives CASSSPLRGSNEQFF. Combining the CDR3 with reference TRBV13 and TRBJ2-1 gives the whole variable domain AAGVIQSPRHLIKEKRETATLKCYPIPRHDTVYWYQQGPGQDPQFLISFYEKMQSDKGSIPDRFSAQQFSDYHSELNMSSLELGDSALYFCASSSPLRGSNEQFFGPGTRLTVL.

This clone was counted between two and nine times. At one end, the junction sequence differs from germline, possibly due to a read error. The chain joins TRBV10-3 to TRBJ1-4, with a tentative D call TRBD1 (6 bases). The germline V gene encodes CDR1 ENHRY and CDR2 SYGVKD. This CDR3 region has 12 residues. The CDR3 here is CAVRGESEKLFF. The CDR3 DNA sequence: TGTGCCGTCAGGGGCGAAAGTGAAAAACTGTTTTTT.

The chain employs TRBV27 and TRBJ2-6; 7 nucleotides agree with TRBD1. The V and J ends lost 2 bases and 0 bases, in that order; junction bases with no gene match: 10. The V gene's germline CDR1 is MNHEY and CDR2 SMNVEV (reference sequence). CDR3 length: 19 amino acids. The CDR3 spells CASSLLPGQRFSGANVLTF. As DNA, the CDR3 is TGTGCCAGCAGTTTACTCCCGGGACAGCGTTTCTCTGGGGCCAACGTCCTGACTTTC.

The CDR3 loop is CASSRGQGTYNEQFF. The CDR3, as DNA: TGTGCCAGCAGCCGGGGACAGGGGACCTACAATGAGCAGTTCTTC. This chain uses TRBV5-4 with TRBJ2-1; 10 nucleotides match TRBD1. Germline loops: CDR1 SGHNT, CDR2 YYREEE (reference sequence). This CDR3 has 15 amino acids. J was trimmed by 2 bases and V by 4 bases; bases with no gene match: 3.

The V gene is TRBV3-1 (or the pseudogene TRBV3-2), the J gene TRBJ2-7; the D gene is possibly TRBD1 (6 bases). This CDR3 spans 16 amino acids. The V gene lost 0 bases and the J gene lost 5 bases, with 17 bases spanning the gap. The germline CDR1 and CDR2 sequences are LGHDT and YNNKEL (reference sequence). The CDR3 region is CASSQDPSDRPDEQYF. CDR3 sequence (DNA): TGTGCCAGCAGCCAAGACCCCAGTGACAGGCCAGACGAGCAGTACTTC.

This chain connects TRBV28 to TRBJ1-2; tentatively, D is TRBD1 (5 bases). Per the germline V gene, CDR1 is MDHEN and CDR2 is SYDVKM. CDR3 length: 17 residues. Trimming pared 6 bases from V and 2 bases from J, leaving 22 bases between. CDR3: CASRTSWTRGRNYGYTF. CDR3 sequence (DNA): TGTGCCAGCAGAACCTCCTGGACAAGGGGAAGAAACTATGGCTACACCTTC.

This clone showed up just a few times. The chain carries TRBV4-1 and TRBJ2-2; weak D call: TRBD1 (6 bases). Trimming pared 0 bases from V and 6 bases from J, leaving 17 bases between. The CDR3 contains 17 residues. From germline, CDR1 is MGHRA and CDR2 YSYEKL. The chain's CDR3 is CASSQDWGQGSSGELFF. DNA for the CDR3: TGCGCCAGCAGCCAAGATTGGGGGCAGGGAAGTTCCGGGGAGCTGTTTTTT.

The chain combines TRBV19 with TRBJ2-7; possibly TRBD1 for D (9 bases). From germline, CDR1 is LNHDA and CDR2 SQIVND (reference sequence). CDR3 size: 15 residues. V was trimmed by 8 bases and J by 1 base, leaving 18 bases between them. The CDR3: CASSGQGGRSYEQYF. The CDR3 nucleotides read TGTGCCAGTTCGGGACAGGGCGGGAGGTCCTACGAGCAGTACTTC.

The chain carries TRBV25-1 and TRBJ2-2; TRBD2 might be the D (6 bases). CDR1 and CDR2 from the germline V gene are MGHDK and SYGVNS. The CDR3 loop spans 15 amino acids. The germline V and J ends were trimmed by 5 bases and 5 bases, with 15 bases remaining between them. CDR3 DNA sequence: TGTGCCAGCAGTCCCCCGGGGGAGAGAACCGGGGAGCTGTTTTTT. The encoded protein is CASSPPGERTGELFF.

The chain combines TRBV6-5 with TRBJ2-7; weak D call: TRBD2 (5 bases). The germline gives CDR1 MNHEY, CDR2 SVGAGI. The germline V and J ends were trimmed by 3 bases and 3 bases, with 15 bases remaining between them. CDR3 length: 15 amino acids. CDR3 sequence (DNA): TGTGCCAGCAGTTATATGGGAGCGAAACACTACGAGCAGTACTTC. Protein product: CASSYMGAKHYEQYF.